This entry lists 4 T cell receptor beta chains sequenced from one sample in a study of regulatory T cells in long-lasting Graves disease (dated by TCRdb to about 2021). The time point tag for this specimen amounts to: persistent/refractory GD, antithyroid drugs over 5 years with positive TRAb. RNA was extracted from PBMCs in TRIzol for both TCR sequencing and RNA sequencing. The library was prepared using multiplex PCR. Sequencing was performed on an Illumina HiSeq 4000. iRepertoire HTBI primers and Arm-PCR amplification of CDR3 regions were used to construct TCR beta libraries. The public sequencing data were trimmed at Q25 with fastp and processed into clonotypes with MiXCR by TCRdb, which kept only in-frame beta chains. Rows with a matching CDR3 protein are joined into one entry that keeps the most common DNA and genes. The sample table shows a few hundred thousand distinct CDR3 sequences, and 20% to 25% are seen once. Of the sample, roughly 26% is held by the ten largest clones.

Sequencing was performed on peripheral blood mononuclear cells (PBMCs), taken when the disease was refractory, from a patient treated with antithyroid drugs. These receptors all stem from a female donor with Graves disease.

The V call is TRBV5-5, the J call TRBJ2-5, with D possibly matching TRBD2 (5 bases). This CDR3 region has 15 residues. Trimming shortened V by 2 bases and J by 9 bases, and 20 bases separated the two germline ends. Germline assignment: CDR1 SGHKS and CDR2 YYEKEE (reference sequence). The CDR3 is CASSFTRAEGEAQYF. In DNA form, the CDR3 reads TGTGCCAGCAGCTTTACGAGGGCCGAGGGCGAGGCCCAGTACTTC.

The chain couples TRBV7-9 to TRBJ1-1; 10 bases map to TRBD1. Germline lookup yields CDR1 SEHNR and CDR2 FQNEAQ (reference sequence). There are 18 residues in the CDR3. After removal of 3 bases from V and 2 bases from J, the junction contained 12 bases not matched to a gene. This chain's CDR3 is CASSFRPGTGASNTEAFF. The CDR3 region has the DNA TGTGCCAGCAGCTTTCGCCCAGGGACAGGGGCCTCAAACACTGAAGCTTTCTTT.

This clonotype was recorded many times. The chain joins TRBV20-1 to TRBJ1-1; D gene uncertain. This CDR3 spans 14 amino acids. Looked up from germline, CDR1 is DFQATT and CDR2 is SNEGSKA (reference sequence). Trimming removed 6 bases at V and 6 bases at J, with 20 bases between. This CDR3 is CSALPWARRPEAFF. The CDR3, as DNA: TGCAGTGCCCTACCATGGGCCAGGCGTCCTGAAGCTTTCTTT.

There are many counts of this clonotype. The chain recombines TRBV15 with TRBJ2-2; TRBD1 aligns across 10 bases. J gave up 3 bases and V 2 bases, and 15 bases lay outside the gene matches. CDR3 length equals 20 residues. Germline CDR1 LNHNV, CDR2 YYDKDF (reference sequence). In DNA form, the CDR3 reads TGTGCCACCAGCAGACCCAATAGGTTGTGGGACAGGGGTTACACCGGGGAGCTGTTTTTT. Translating gives CATSRPNRLWDRGYTGELFF.